Presented here are 14 T cell receptor beta chains from one specimen sequenced in a study of siplizumab effects on memory and regulatory T cells. Only in-frame clones appear in the TCRdb table, and some are missing; sequencing was by immunoSEQ multiplex PCR. The table has fewer than 130,000 clones, around nine tenths seen once. The sample comprised CD4+ T cells sorted from blood. The source is a human donor in good health.

J is TRBJ1-2 and V is TRBV2; 7 bases are shared with TRBD1. V trimming: 7 bases; J trimming: 4 bases; junction bases outside the gene matches: 6. The CDR3 has 13 amino acids. The V gene's germline CDR1 is SNHLY and CDR2 FYNNEI. The CDR3 loop reads CASIRDRGYGYTF. The CDR3 coding sequence is TGTGCCAGCATTCGGGACAGAGGCTATGGCTACACCTTC.

This chain uses TRBV7-2 with TRBJ2-5; 7 nucleotides agree with TRBD1. The CDR3 is made up of 16 amino acids. The V segment lost 1 base and the J segment 7 bases; nucleotides outside the gene matches: 12. Germline CDR1 is SGHTA and CDR2 is FQGNSA. CDR3 DNA: TGTGCCAGCAGCTTAGACACCGGGACAGCCCTATGGACCCAGTACTTC. Translated, it gives CASSLDTGTALWTQYF.

The chain joins TRBV7-2 to TRBJ2-3; D ambiguous. Trimming pared 1 base from V and 0 bases from J, leaving 11 bases between. The CDR3 sequence is 16 residues long. Germline V gene lookup returns CDR1 SGHTA and CDR2 FQGNSA. The CDR3 region is CASSLGVLESTDTQYF. As DNA, the CDR3 is TGTGCCAGCAGCTTAGGGGTACTTGAGAGCACAGATACGCAGTATTTT.

DNA of the CDR3: TGTGCCAGCAGCGAGCTCGGGGGGGCGGCTTTCTTT. Protein product: CASSELGGAAFF. This rearrangement joins TRBV7-9 to TRBJ1-1, with D perhaps matching TRBD1 (6 bases). Germline V gives CDR1 SEHNR, CDR2 FQNEAQ (reference sequence). Trimming removed 5 bases at V and 11 bases at J, with 15 bases between. This CDR3 spans 12 amino acids.

The genes are TRBV5-6 and TRBJ2-7, with 8 positions matching TRBD1. Trimming took 3 bases from V and 2 from J; bases not matched to a gene: 10. The germline V gene encodes CDR1 SGHDT and CDR2 YYEEEE. This CDR3 has 16 amino acids. The CDR3 spells CASSSYRTGTTYEQYF. CDR3 sequence (DNA): TGTGCCAGCAGCTCCTACCGGACAGGGACCACCTACGAGCAGTACTTC.

This chain links TRBV23-1 with TRBJ1-3; D gene ambiguous. TRBV23-1 is an ORF, and what it does is uncertain. The CDR3 is made up of 15 amino acids. V was trimmed by 3 bases and J by 0 bases, leaving 9 bases between them. CDR3 sequence (DNA): TGCGCCAGCAGTCAGCTAGGAGACTCTGGAAACACCATATATTTT. It translates to CASSQLGDSGNTIYF.

This chain uses TRBV15 with TRBJ1-2; D gene uncertain. The V gene lost 0 bases and the J gene lost 6 bases, with 8 bases spanning the gap. This CDR3 region has 13 residues. Per germline, CDR1 LNHNV and CDR2 YYDKDF (reference sequence). CDR3 residues: CATSRDGLDGYTF. The CDR3 DNA reads TGTGCCACCAGCAGAGACGGGTTAGATGGCTACACCTTC.

The CDR3 sequence is CASSIFKLNTEAFF. The CDR3 bases are TGTGCCAGTAGTATTTTTAAGTTGAACACTGAAGCTTTCTTT. V usage is TRBV19 and J usage is TRBJ1-1; no definite D call. The V gene's germline CDR1 is LNHDA and CDR2 SQIVND (reference sequence). Trimming shortened V by 3 bases and J by 0 bases, and 8 bases separated the two germline ends. This CDR3 region has 14 residues. Combining the CDR3 with reference TRBV19 and TRBJ1-1 gives the whole variable domain DGGITQSPKYLFRKEGQNVTLSCEQNLNHDAMYWYRQDPGQGLRLIYYSQIVNDFQKGDIAEGYSVSREKKESFPLTVTSAQKNPTAFYLCASSIFKLNTEAFFGQGTRLTVV.

The CDR3 loop is CASSRGYSLAGELFF. In DNA form, the CDR3 reads TGTGCCAGCAGCAGAGGGTACAGCTTGGCCGGGGAGCTGTTTTTT. This sequence joins TRBV5-4 and TRBJ2-2; weak D call: TRBD2 (5 bases). The length of the CDR3 is 15 residues. Germline V gives CDR1 SGHNT, CDR2 YYREEE (reference sequence). The V end was cut by 4 bases, the J end by 6 bases, with 16 bases between.

The chain recombines TRBV2 with TRBJ1-2, with a weak D call TRBD1 (6 bases). CDR3 size: 16 residues. V was clipped by 0 bases and J by 8 bases, with 19 bases between them. Germline V lookup: CDR1 SNHLY, CDR2 FYNNEI. The CDR3 bases are TGTGCCAGCAGTGAAGCTGGTGGGGGGCAGATTGGAGGCTACACCTTC. Encoded protein: CASSEAGGGQIGGYTF.

The chain uses TRBV10-3 and TRBJ1-2; D unresolved. CDR3 length: 13 amino acids. Germline-derived CDR1 and CDR2 are ENHRY and SYGVKD. V lost 3 bases and J 2 bases, leaving 7 bases between the germline ends. The CDR3 spells CAISEGQNYGYTF. CDR3 DNA: TGTGCCATCAGTGAAGGGCAGAACTATGGCTACACCTTC.

The V gene is TRBV6-1, the J gene TRBJ2-3, with TRBD1 identical over 8 bases. Unmatched junction bases numbered 13, after V lost 6 bases and J lost 8 bases. The germline V gene encodes CDR1 MNHNS and CDR2 SASEGT. The CDR3 is 15 residues long. The CDR3 region has the DNA TGTGCCAGCAGCGGGGGACAGGCAGAACGAGGTACGCAGTATTTT. Translated: CASSGGQAERGTQYF.

Comment on this clone: The same CDR3 can be traced to other DNA sequences in this sample. The J gene is TRBJ1-4, the V gene TRBV18; 10 bases line up with TRBD1. Trimming removed 0 bases from V and 5 bases from J; junction bases left unmatched: 0. The CDR3 contains 15 residues. Germline CDR1 reads KGHSH; CDR2 reads LQKENI. The CDR3 region is CASSPPGQGNEKLFF. CDR3 nucleotides: TGTGCCAGCTCACCACCGGGACAGGGGAATGAAAAACTGTTTTTT.

This clone was counted a few times. The V and J genes are TRBV7-9 and TRBJ2-3; maybe TRBD2 (6 bases). This CDR3 comprises 16 residues. Per germline, CDR1 SEHNR and CDR2 FQNEAQ (reference sequence). The V end was cut by 1 base, the J end by 6 bases, with 17 bases between. CDR3 bases: TGTGCCAGCAGCTTAGGCTCGGGGACTCGTGAGGATACGCAGTATTTT. It translates to CASSLGSGTREDTQYF.